The 27 T cell receptor beta chains below all came from one sample that was sequenced in a study of T cells in Graves' hyperthyroidism and ophthalmopathy. What was amplified from RNA transcripts were TCR beta CDR3 regions. The primer set for the first-round RT-PCR of the TCR CDR3 was HTBI. TCRdb re-called the multiplex PCR reads through MiXCR, storing one row per CDR3 protein. The sample shows some 300,000 distinct CDR3 sequences, about an eighth of them seen only once. The specimen sequenced was blood. The receptor set was obtained from a woman between 40 and 55 years old with Graves' hyperthyroidism.

A few counts support this clonotype. The genes are TRBV30 and TRBJ1-6; D call uncertain. Trimming removed 4 bases from V and 7 bases from J, with 14 bases in between. Germline V CDR1 and CDR2: GTSNPN, SVGIG (reference sequence). The CDR3 is 14 amino acids. The CDR3 DNA reads as TGTGCCTGGATTGCGAGTTTCTCCAATTCACCCCTCCACTTT. Amino acid sequence: CAWIASFSNSPLHF.

This clonotype was counted many times. The rearrangement uses TRBV7-2 and TRBJ2-1; D may be TRBD2 (6 bases). V lost 5 bases to trimming and J lost 4 bases, with 15 bases between them. The germline gives CDR1 SGHTA, CDR2 FQGNSA. This CDR3 has 15 amino acids. The CDR3 nucleotides read TGTGCCAGCAGCCCAAGGAGGACTACTTACAATGAGCAGTTCTTC. As protein: CASSPRRTTYNEQFF.

The chain combines TRBV9 with TRBJ2-7, with 9 positions matching TRBD1. The CDR3 covers 14 residues. V was pared by 0 bases and J by 2 bases, with 0 bases of the junction left unmatched. Germline V gene sequence: CDR1 SGDLS, CDR2 YYNGEE. The CDR3 loop is CASSVDRGPYEQYF. CDR3 nucleotide sequence: TGTGCCAGCAGCGTAGACAGGGGGCCCTACGAGCAGTACTTC.

The V and J genes are TRBV20-1 and TRBJ1-5; no reliable D call. Trimming removed 5 bases from V and 2 bases from J, with 10 bases in between. CDR1 DFQATT and CDR2 SNEGSKA come from the germline V gene (reference sequence). The length of the CDR3 is 13 residues. The CDR3 protein is CSASLLGNQPQHF. CDR3 DNA sequence: TGCAGTGCTTCCCTGTTGGGCAATCAGCCCCAGCATTTT.

As regards this clonotype: This clone may be a read error of a much larger clone one base away. The rearrangement links TRBV25-1 to TRBJ1-5; D is undetermined. From germline, CDR1 is MGHDK and CDR2 SYGVNS. Trimming left V 4 bases short and J 0 bases short, with 10 bases between. The CDR3 covers 15 residues. The CDR3 reads CASSGWENSNQPQHF. CDR3 sequence (DNA): TGTGCCAGCAGTGGATGGGAGAATAGCAATCAGCCCCAGCATTTT.

This clonotype was counted many times. The V call is TRBV11-2, the J call TRBJ2-7; 8 nucleotides agree with TRBD2. The germline CDR1 and CDR2 sequences are SGHAT and FQNNGV. V lost 4 bases, J lost 4 bases, and 9 bases stayed unmatched. The length of the CDR3 is 15 residues. CDR3 nucleotide sequence: TGTGCCAGCAGCTCTATACGACTAGCGCGATACGAGCAGTACTTC. It is translated as CASSSIRLARYEQYF.

This clonotype was found many times. This chain links TRBV7-8 with TRBJ2-3; D is ambiguous. The CDR3 length is 12 residues. The V gene's germline CDR1 is SGHVS and CDR2 FQNEAQ. V was shortened by 4 bases and J by 8 bases, with 10 bases between the two germline ends. Here the CDR3 DNA reads TGTGCCAGCAGCTACCCCGACGGTACGCAGTATTTT. Its protein is CASSYPDGTQYF.

This clonotype was seen many times. The chain uses TRBV20-1 and TRBJ1-1; tentatively, D is TRBD1 (6 bases). This CDR3 is 12 amino acids long. Germline CDR1 and CDR2: DFQATT and SNEGSKA (reference sequence). V lost 0 bases and J lost 4, with 6 bases in between. The CDR3 DNA is TGCAGTGCTAGAGAAGGGGGCACTGAAGCTTTCTTT. It translates to CSAREGGTEAFF.

This clonotype was seen at least ten times. Written as DNA, the CDR3 is TGTGCCAGTAGTATAGGCGGACAAGTGACAGATACGCAGTATTTT. The encoded protein is CASSIGGQVTDTQYF. The rearrangement joins TRBV19 to TRBJ2-3, with D tentatively TRBD1 (5 bases). Germline V gives CDR1 LNHDA, CDR2 SQIVND (reference sequence). V lost 1 base and J 3 bases, leaving 11 bases between the germline ends. The CDR3 is made up of 15 amino acids.

This clonotype occurred many times. This sequence joins TRBV7-2 and TRBJ2-7, with a possible D match to TRBD2 (6 bases). Trimming left V 1 base short and J 4 bases short, with 8 bases between. Germline V gene data show CDR1 as SGHTA and CDR2 as FQGNSA. This CDR3 is built from 13 residues. The CDR3 DNA reads as TGTGCCAGCAGCTTAGGGGCGGGATACGAGCAGTACTTC. This gives the protein CASSLGAGYEQYF. Full variable domain (outside the CDR3, taken from reference TRBV7-2 and TRBJ2-7): GAGVSQSPSNKVTEKGKDVELRCDPISGHTALYWYRQSLGQGLEFLIYFQGNSAPDKSGLPSDRFSAERTGGSVSTLTIQRTQQEDSAVYLCASSLGAGYEQYFGPGTRLTVT.

Remarks on this clonotype: A much larger clone lies a single base off, so this may be a read error. V and J are TRBV7-2 and TRBJ2-1; no clear D. Trimming removed 5 bases at V and 10 bases at J, with 9 bases between. This CDR3 comprises 11 residues. Germline lookup yields CDR1 SGHTA and CDR2 FQGNSA. The CDR3 loop is CASSLYEEQFF. The CDR3 DNA reads as TGTGCCAGCAGCCTTTACGAGGAGCAGTTCTTC.

There are many counts of this clonotype. The rearrangement links TRBV7-8 to TRBJ2-3; D is ambiguous. The V gene's germline CDR1 is SGHVS and CDR2 FQNEAQ. This CDR3 spans 16 amino acids. Trimming took 5 bases from V and 9 from J, leaving 24 bases between them. CDR3 in DNA: TGTGCCAGCAGCCCTACGGACCAACAAACCGTCCGGACGCAGTATTTT. Translated: CASSPTDQQTVRTQYF.

This clonotype appeared a few times. This rearrangement joins TRBV3-1 to TRBJ1-1, with D possibly being TRBD1 (6 bases). CDR1 and CDR2 from the germline V gene are LGHDT and YNNKEL (reference sequence). This CDR3 spans 15 amino acids. Trimming shortened V by 5 bases and J by 1 base, and 14 bases separated the two germline ends. The CDR3 loop reads CASSTQFRGNTEAFF. DNA of the CDR3: TGTGCCAGCAGCACCCAGTTCAGGGGGAACACTGAAGCTTTCTTT.

This chain uses TRBV27 with TRBJ2-7; the D gene is possibly TRBD2 (6 bases). Germline V gene lookup returns CDR1 MNHEY and CDR2 SMNVEV (reference sequence). Trimming left V 0 bases short and J 0 bases short, with 9 bases between. This CDR3 comprises 15 residues. In nucleotides, the CDR3 is TGTGCCAGCAGTTTATCGGCGGGAATCTCCTACGAGCAGTACTTC. Protein: CASSLSAGISYEQYF.

This clonotype showed up many times. The V gene is TRBV10-3, the J gene TRBJ2-5, with D unclear. The CDR3 runs to 14 residues. CDR1 and CDR2 (germline): ENHRY, SYGVKD. V lost 5 bases and J lost 2, with 12 bases in between. For the CDR3, the DNA is TGTGCCATCAGTTCTCTAGACGGACAAGAGACCCAGTACTTC. Residues: CAISSLDGQETQYF.

This clonotype was picked up many times. The gene calls are TRBV11-1 and TRBJ1-1; TRBD1 matches 8 bases. Germline V gene lookup returns CDR1 SGHAT and CDR2 FQDESV (reference sequence). V trimming: 3 bases; J trimming: 10 bases; junction bases outside the gene matches: 4. The CDR3 is 12 residues long. As DNA, the CDR3 is TGTGCCAGCAGCTTTCGACAGGGGATAGCTTTCTTT. Protein sequence: CASSFRQGIAFF. The whole variable domain, filled in from reference TRBV11-1 and TRBJ1-1, reads EAEVAQSPRYKITEKSQAVAFWCDPISGHATLYWYRQILGQGPELLVQFQDESVVDDSQLPKDRFSAERLKGVDSTLKIQPAELGDSAMYLCASSFRQGIAFFGQGTRLTVV.

This chain links TRBV2 with TRBJ1-2, with no clear D. CDR1 and CDR2 from the germline V gene are SNHLY and FYNNEI. The CDR3 length is 12 residues. V dropped 6 bases and J dropped 7 bases, with 12 bases sitting between them. DNA of the CDR3: TGTGCCAGCAGGGAACAAAAGGGTGGCTACACCTTC. This gives the protein CASREQKGGYTF.

This clonotype has more than one count but fewer than ten. The V gene is TRBV19, the J gene TRBJ2-5; weak D call: TRBD2 (6 bases). V lost 6 bases and J 4 bases, leaving 12 bases between the germline ends. The CDR3 loop spans 13 amino acids. The germline CDR1 and CDR2 sequences are LNHDA and SQIVND (reference sequence). The CDR3 sequence: CASRGRMLETQYF. DNA for the CDR3: TGTGCCAGTAGGGGGAGGATGTTAGAGACCCAGTACTTC.

There are many counts of this clonotype. The V gene is TRBV19, the J gene TRBJ2-3; D gene unclear. The CDR3 consists of 15 residues. Deletions cut 1 base from V and 3 bases from J, with 11 bases between. CDR1 and CDR2 (germline): LNHDA, SQIVND (reference sequence). The CDR3 nucleotides read TGTGCCAGTAGTATAGTGAAGGGCGGAACAGATACGCAGTATTTT. Translated: CASSIVKGGTDTQYF.

This clonotype was seen many times. CDR3 nucleotides: TGTGCCAGCAGCCAAGGAGACAGGGGGGGCACTGAAGCTTTCTTT. It is translated as CASSQGDRGGTEAFF. The gene calls are TRBV3-1 and TRBJ1-1; 9 bases agree with TRBD1. Germline V gene lookup returns CDR1 LGHDT and CDR2 YNNKEL (reference sequence). This CDR3 region has 15 residues. Losses at the gene ends were 1 base for V and 4 bases for J; bases not matched to a gene: 4. The variable domain in full, with the rest retrieved from reference TRBV3-1 and TRBJ1-1, is DTAVSQTPKYLVTQMGNDKSIKCEQNLGHDTMYWYKQDSKKFLKIMFSYNNKELIINETVPNRFSPKSPDKAHLNLHINSLELGDSAVYFCASSQGDRGGTEAFFGQGTRLTVV.

This clonotype was recorded many times. The chain is built from TRBV6-1 and TRBJ2-7, with a weak D call TRBD1 (6 bases). Germline CDR1 MNHNS, CDR2 SASEGT. CDR3 length equals 13 residues. Trimming cost V 6 bases and J 1 base, with 10 bases left between them. The chain's CDR3 is CASSAGTSYEQYF. In nucleotides, the CDR3 is TGTGCCAGCAGCGCCGGGACATCCTACGAGCAGTACTTC.

This clonotype was recorded many times. The chain uses TRBV7-8 and TRBJ2-6, with 9 bases fitting TRBD2. V lost 2 bases and J lost 2; bases outside the gene matches: 7. The CDR3 is made up of 18 amino acids. Germline CDR1 is SGHVS and CDR2 is FQNEAQ. The CDR3 region is CASSLKAGGQAGANVLTF. The CDR3 DNA sequence: TGTGCCAGCAGCTTAAAGGCGGGAGGGCAGGCTGGGGCCAACGTCCTGACTTTC.

This clonotype was seen many times. The rearrangement joins TRBV2 to TRBJ1-6; no clear D gene. Trimming shortened V by 3 bases and J by 15 bases, and 12 bases separated the two germline ends. The CDR3 is 12 residues long. Germline assignment: CDR1 SNHLY and CDR2 FYNNEI. This CDR3 is CASSDLPQLLHF. In DNA, the CDR3 is TGTGCCAGCAGTGACCTACCACAGCTCCTCCACTTT. Based on the CDR3 plus reference TRBV2 and TRBJ1-6, the full variable domain is EPEVTQTPSHQVTQMGQEVILRCVPISNHLYFYWYRQILGQKVEFLVSFYNNEISEKSEIFDDQFSVERPDGSNFTLKIRSTKLEDSAMYFCASSDLPQLLHFGNGTRLTVT.

This clonotype occurred many times. The V gene is TRBV6-2 or TRBV6-3, the J gene TRBJ2-7; a weak D match, TRBD2 (5 bases). V shed 7 bases and J shed 1 base, with 14 bases lying between them. Germline V gives CDR1 MNHEY, CDR2 SVGEGT. The CDR3 length is 14 residues. In nucleotides, the CDR3 is TGTGCCAGCAACATGCCGGGATCGTCCTACGAGCAGTACTTC. Translating gives CASNMPGSSYEQYF.

This clonotype has only one observation. V usage is TRBV4-1 and J usage is TRBJ1-5, with TRBD1 identical over 11 bases. CDR1 MGHRA and CDR2 YSYEKL come from the germline V gene. After removal of 4 bases from V and 6 bases from J, the junction contained 5 bases not matched to a gene. CDR3 size: 15 residues. The CDR3 sequence: CASSPGQGALQPQHF. CDR3 bases: TGCGCCAGCAGCCCCGGACAGGGGGCTCTTCAGCCCCAGCATTTT.

In this sample, this clonotype turned up many times. The rearrangement uses TRBV30 and TRBJ1-2; TRBD1 might be the D (5 bases). The CDR3 runs 13 residues. Germline CDR1 and CDR2: GTSNPN and SVGIG (reference sequence). Trimming left V 0 bases short and J 7 bases short, with 12 bases between. The CDR3 here is CAWSVGGGVGYTF. The CDR3 coding sequence is TGTGCCTGGAGTGTCGGTGGGGGAGTTGGCTACACCTTC.

This clonotype was seen many times. The genes are TRBV27 and TRBJ2-3; 8 bases are shared with TRBD1. Looked up from germline, CDR1 is MNHEY and CDR2 is SMNVEV (reference sequence). This CDR3 region has 15 residues. V gave up 5 bases and J gave up 2 bases; unmatched junction bases: 6. CDR3 in amino acids: CASSRSGQVTDTQYF. CDR3 bases: TGTGCCAGCAGTCGCTCGGGACAGGTCACAGATACGCAGTATTTT.